These 13 T cell receptor beta chains were all obtained from the same sample, sequenced in a study of blood T cell repertoires in COVID-19. Sequencing used immunoSEQ multiplex PCR; TCRdb keeps in-frame clones, though not all of them. The profile shows approximately 250,000 clones, roughly four fifths of them singletons. The sample was PBMCs or T cells enriched from blood (not recorded which). The receptors here all came from a man aged 35-49 years who had recovered from COVID-19.

Comments on this clone: Other DNA sequences in this specimen translate into the identical CDR3. The chain employs TRBV30 and TRBJ1-5; D uncertain. The CDR3 is 13 amino acids. The germline V gene encodes CDR1 GTSNPN and CDR2 SVGIG (reference sequence). V gave up 1 base and J gave up 6 bases, with 10 bases separating them. Here the CDR3 reads CAWSGGEGQPQHF. The CDR3 coding sequence is TGTGCCTGGAGTGGCGGGGAGGGTCAGCCCCAGCATTTT. Looking up the rest from reference TRBV30 and TRBJ1-5 gives the full variable domain: SQTIHQWPATLVQPVGSPLSLECTVEGTSNPNLYWYRQAAGRGLQLLFYSVGIGQISSEVPQNLSASRPQDRQFILSSKKLLLSDSGFYLCAWSGGEGQPQHFGDGTRLSIL.

This clone was observed a few times. The genes are TRBV5-4 and TRBJ1-2; 9 nucleotides line up with TRBD1. Germline V lookup: CDR1 SGHNT, CDR2 YYREEE (reference sequence). The CDR3 has 13 amino acids. After removal of 4 bases from V and 7 bases from J, the junction contained 5 bases not matched to a gene. CDR3 sequence reads: CASSRTGEVGYTF. CDR3 nucleotides: TGTGCCAGCAGCCGGACAGGGGAGGTTGGCTACACCTTC.

This chain uses TRBV5-1 with TRBJ2-3; 11 bases are shared with TRBD2. Germline lookup yields CDR1 SGHRS and CDR2 YFSETQ. V was clipped by 0 bases and J by 10 bases; unmatched bases: 7. The CDR3 totals 15 residues. CDR3 in DNA: TGCGCCAGCAGCTTGGTAATAGCGGGAGGGCAAGCGCAGTATTTT. This gives the protein CASSLVIAGGQAQYF.

The chain joins TRBV7-7 to TRBJ2-1; TRBD1 agrees at 8 bases. V lost 3 bases, J lost 2 bases, and 3 bases stayed unmatched. The CDR3 is made up of 15 amino acids. Germline V gene lookup returns CDR1 SSHAT and CDR2 FNYEAQ (reference sequence). The CDR3 region is CASSFGQGAYNEQFF. The CDR3 nucleotides are TGTGCCAGCAGCTTCGGACAGGGCGCCTACAATGAGCAGTTCTTC.

The chain uses TRBV5-4 and TRBJ2-7; D gene ambiguous. This CDR3 is built from 14 residues. Trimming cost V 4 bases and J 6 bases, with 17 bases left between them. The V gene's germline CDR1 is SGHNT and CDR2 YYREEE (reference sequence). The DNA of the CDR3 is TGTGCCAGCAGCGCCCGCATTTCCGAGGCCGAGCAGTACTTC. Its translation: CASSARISEAEQYF.

The J gene is TRBJ2-5, the V gene TRBV12-3 or TRBV12-4, with TRBD2 as a possible D gene (6 bases). The CDR3 contains 13 residues. V lost 6 bases and J lost 5, with 13 bases in between. The chain's CDR3 is CASRVGTYETQYF. The CDR3, as DNA: TGTGCCAGCAGGGTCGGGACTTATGAGACCCAGTACTTC.

This rearrangement joins TRBV11-2 to TRBJ2-5; TRBD2 matches 11 bases. V was pared by 5 bases and J by 12 bases, with 5 bases of the junction left unmatched. The CDR3 extends over 12 amino acids. Germline V gives CDR1 SGHAT, CDR2 FQNNGV. The CDR3 protein is CASSPFSGGEYF. The DNA for the CDR3 is TGTGCCAGCAGCCCCTTTAGCGGGGGGGAGTACTTC. The variable domain in full, completed from reference TRBV11-2 and TRBJ2-5, reads EAGVAQSPRYKIIEKRQSVAFWCNPISGHATLYWYQQILGQGPKLLIQFQNNGVVDDSQLPKDRFSAERLKGVDSTLKIQPAKLEDSAVYLCASSPFSGGEYFGPGTRLLVL.

The chain carries TRBV11-1 and TRBJ2-5, with 7 bases lining up with TRBD2. The CDR3 loop spans 15 amino acids. The V segment lost 1 base and the J segment 3 bases; nucleotides outside the gene matches: 5. Germline V gene sequence: CDR1 SGHAT, CDR2 FQDESV (reference sequence). The CDR3 region has the DNA TGTGCCAGCAGCTTAGAGGGACTAAATAAAGAGACCCAGTACTTC. The encoded protein is CASSLEGLNKETQYF. The full variable domain, completed using reference TRBV11-1 and TRBJ2-5, is EAEVAQSPRYKITEKSQAVAFWCDPISGHATLYWYRQILGQGPELLVQFQDESVVDDSQLPKDRFSAERLKGVDSTLKIQPAELGDSAMYLCASSLEGLNKETQYFGPGTRLLVL.

This clone was recorded a few times. The V and J genes are TRBV5-6 and TRBJ1-2; possible D gene TRBD1, 6 bases. The CDR3 is 13 residues long. Germline V lookup: CDR1 SGHDT, CDR2 YYEEEE. V gave up 0 bases and J gave up 4 bases, with 7 bases separating them. The CDR3 DNA reads as TGTGCCAGCAGCTTGGGACAGGTCTATGGCTACACCTTC. It translates to CASSLGQVYGYTF.

V and J are TRBV7-2 and TRBJ2-7; D perhaps matches TRBD1 (5 bases). The V end lost 2 bases, the J end lost 6 bases, and 14 bases lay between the germline ends. Germline values: CDR1 SGHTA, CDR2 FQGNSA. CDR3 length: 14 amino acids. The CDR3 loop reads CASSLIRAQVEQYF. In DNA form, the CDR3 reads TGTGCCAGCAGCTTAATCAGGGCCCAGGTCGAGCAGTACTTC.

The V gene is TRBV7-2, the J gene TRBJ1-6; D call uncertain. V gave up 3 bases and J gave up 9 bases, with 12 bases separating them. Germline CDR1 and CDR2: SGHTA and FQGNSA. This CDR3 spans 14 amino acids. CDR3 sequence (DNA): TGTGCCAGCAGCTTGGGAGCGGTCGGTTCACCCCTCCACTTT. Protein product: CASSLGAVGSPLHF. The full variable domain, completed using reference TRBV7-2 and TRBJ1-6, is GAGVSQSPSNKVTEKGKDVELRCDPISGHTALYWYRQSLGQGLEFLIYFQGNSAPDKSGLPSDRFSAERTGGSVSTLTIQRTQQEDSAVYLCASSLGAVGSPLHFGNGTRLTVT.

The chain joins TRBV7-9 to TRBJ1-2, with no clear D. The germline V gene has CDR1 SEHNR and CDR2 FQNEAQ (reference sequence). Trimming pared 3 bases from V and 4 bases from J, leaving 9 bases between. The CDR3 covers 13 residues. The chain's CDR3 is CASSFRQAYGYTF. For the CDR3, the DNA is TGTGCCAGCAGCTTTCGGCAGGCCTATGGCTACACCTTC.

The chain is built from TRBV24-1 and TRBJ2-3; TRBD2 matches at 9 bases. Germline V lookup: CDR1 KGHDR, CDR2 SFDVKD. The V gene end was trimmed by 2 bases and the J gene end by 4 bases; junction bases not matched to a gene: 6. The CDR3 has 16 amino acids. CDR3 nucleotides: TGTGCCACCAGTGATTCGGAGCGGGAGGTATCAGATACGCAGTATTTT. Protein: CATSDSEREVSDTQYF.